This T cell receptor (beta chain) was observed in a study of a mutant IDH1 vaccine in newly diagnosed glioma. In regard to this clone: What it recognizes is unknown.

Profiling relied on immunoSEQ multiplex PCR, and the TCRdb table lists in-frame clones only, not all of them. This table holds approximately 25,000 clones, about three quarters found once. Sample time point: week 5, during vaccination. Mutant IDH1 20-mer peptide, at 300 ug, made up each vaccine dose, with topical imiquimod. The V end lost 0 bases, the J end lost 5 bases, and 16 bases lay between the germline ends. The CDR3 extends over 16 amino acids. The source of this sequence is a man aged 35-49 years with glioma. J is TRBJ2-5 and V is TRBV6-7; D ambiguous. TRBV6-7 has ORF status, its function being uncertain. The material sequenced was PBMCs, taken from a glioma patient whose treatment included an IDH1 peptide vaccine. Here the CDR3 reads CASSYSPRDVQETQYF. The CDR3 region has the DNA TGTGCCAGCAGTTACTCTCCCCGAGACGTACAGGAGACCCAGTACTTC.